The TCR beta chain under discussion was sequenced for a study of technical replicates of blood from several donors. Here immunoSEQ multiplex PCR was the method, and the copy in TCRdb shows in-frame clones only, minus some. The table has 95,000 to 100,000 clones, roughly 95% seen once. This CDR3 has 13 amino acids. J gave up 3 bases and V 9 bases, and 4 bases lay outside the gene matches. Germline V gene data show CDR1 as MDHEN and CDR2 as SYDVKM. Sequencing was carried out using T cells isolated from PBMCs. This TCR derives from a human donor in good health. The V and J genes are TRBV28 and TRBJ2-3; 9 nucleotides line up with TRBD1. In DNA, the CDR3 is TGTGCCAGTGGGACAGGGAGGACAGATACGCAGTATTTT. It encodes CASGTGRTDTQYF.